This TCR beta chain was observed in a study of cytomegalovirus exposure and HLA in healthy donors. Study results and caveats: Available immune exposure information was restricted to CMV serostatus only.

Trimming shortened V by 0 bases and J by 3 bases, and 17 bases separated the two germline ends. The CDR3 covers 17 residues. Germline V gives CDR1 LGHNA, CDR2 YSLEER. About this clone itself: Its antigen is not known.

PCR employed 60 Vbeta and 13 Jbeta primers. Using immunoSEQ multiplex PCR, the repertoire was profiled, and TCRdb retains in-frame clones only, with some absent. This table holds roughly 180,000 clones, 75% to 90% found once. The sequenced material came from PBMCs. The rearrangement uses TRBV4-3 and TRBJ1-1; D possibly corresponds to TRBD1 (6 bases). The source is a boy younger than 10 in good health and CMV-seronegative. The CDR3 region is CASSQDLVRQAYTEAFF. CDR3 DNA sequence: TGCGCCAGCAGCCAAGATCTAGTAAGACAGGCCTACACTGAAGCTTTCTTT.